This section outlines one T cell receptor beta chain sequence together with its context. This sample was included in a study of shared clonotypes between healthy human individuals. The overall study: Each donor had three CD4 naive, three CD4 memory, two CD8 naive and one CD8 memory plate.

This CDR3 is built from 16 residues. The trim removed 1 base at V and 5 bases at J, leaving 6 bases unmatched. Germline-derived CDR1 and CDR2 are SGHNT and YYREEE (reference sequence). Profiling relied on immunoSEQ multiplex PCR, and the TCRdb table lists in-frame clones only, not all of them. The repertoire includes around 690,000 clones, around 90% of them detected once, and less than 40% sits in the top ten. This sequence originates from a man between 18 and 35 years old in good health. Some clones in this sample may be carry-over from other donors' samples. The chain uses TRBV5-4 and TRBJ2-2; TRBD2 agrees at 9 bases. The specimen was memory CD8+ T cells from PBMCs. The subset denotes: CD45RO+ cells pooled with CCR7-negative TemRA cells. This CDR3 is CASSLLGTSWTGELFF. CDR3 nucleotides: TGTGCCAGCAGCTTGTTGGGGACTAGCTGGACCGGGGAGCTGTTTTTT.